The rows below give T cell receptor beta chains drawn from one sample of a study of long-term antiretroviral therapy in people with HIV. This table comes from immunoSEQ multiplex PCR, and its TCRdb copy is limited to in-frame clones, with some not included. This table has around 20,000 clones, approximately 84% appearing once. The sequencing used unsorted PBMCs, collected 0.9 years after starting antiretroviral therapy. These TCRs come from a man aged 18 to 29 with HIV. CDR3s include the opening cysteine and the closing phenylalanine or tryptophan. Fields, in order: clone size, V gene, J gene, D gene, CDR3 protein, CDR3 DNA. The D gene is left open where the match is weak. Clone size is shown for a subset of rows, as once, few, many or a class of expanded clone.

size: .
V: TRBV2
J: TRBJ1-5
D: TRBD1
CDR3: CASSAGQEEQPQHF
DNA: TGTGCCAGCAGCGCGGGACAGGAAGAACAGCCCCAGCATTTT

size: .
V: TRBV7-9
J: TRBJ1-6
D: .
CDR3: CASSTLDTYNSPLHF
DNA: TGTGCCAGCAGCACCCTGGACACCTATAATTCACCCCTCCACTTT

size: .
V: TRBV5-8
J: TRBJ2-5
D: .
CDR3: CASSLAETQYF
DNA: TGTGCCAGCAGCTTGGCTGAGACCCAGTACTTC

size: .
V: TRBV7-9
J: TRBJ2-5
D: TRBD1
CDR3: CASLPYRGRRETQYF
DNA: TGTGCCAGTCTTCCCTACAGGGGGAGGAGAGAGACCCAGTACTTC

size: .
V: TRBV7-2
J: TRBJ2-5
D: TRBD2
CDR3: CASSLYERRLAGSQETQYF
DNA: TGTGCCAGCAGCCTCTACGAGCGACGACTAGCGGGGAGCCAAGAGACCCAGTACTTC

size: .
V: TRBV2
J: TRBJ1-2
D: .
CDR3: CASRESGIVAYGYTF
DNA: TGTGCCAGCAGGGAATCAGGAATCGTGGCTTATGGCTACACCTTC

size: .
V: TRBV5-4
J: TRBJ2-3
D: .
CDR3: CASSFSTGTDTQYF
DNA: TGTGCCAGCAGCTTTTCGACGGGCACAGATACGCAGTATTTT

size: .
V: TRBV7-9
J: TRBJ2-3
D: .
CDR3: CASSLEVDTQYF
DNA: TGTGCCAGCAGCCTAGAAGTTGATACGCAGTATTTT

size: .
V: TRBV7-9
J: TRBJ2-1
D: .
CDR3: CASSSDTLDRTPGDEQFF
DNA: TGTGCCAGCAGCTCCGACACTCTGGACAGAACCCCTGGGGATGAGCAGTTCTTC

size: .
V: TRBV5-1
J: TRBJ1-2
D: TRBD1
CDR3: CASSPGQGTLGSGYTF
DNA: TGCGCCAGCAGCCCGGGACAGGGTACGTTGGGGAGTGGCTACACCTTC

size: .
V: TRBV19
J: TRBJ2-1
D: .
CDR3: CASRTGYNEQFF
DNA: TGTGCCAGTAGAACGGGATACAATGAGCAGTTCTTC

size: .
V: TRBV7-5
J: TRBJ1-2
D: .
CDR3: CARSCPTGRLYGYTF
DNA: TGTGCCAGAAGCTGCCCCACCGGCAGACTCTATGGCTACACCTTC

size: .
V: TRBV7-9
J: TRBJ2-3
D: .
CDR3: CASSPPERLSTDTQYF
DNA: TGTGCCAGCAGCCCTCCGGAGCGGCTTAGCACAGATACGCAGTATTTT

size: .
V: TRBV6-5
J: TRBJ2-3
D: TRBD1
CDR3: CASSYARGRLDTQYF
DNA: TGTGCCAGCAGTTATGCCAGGGGGCGATTAGATACGCAGTATTTT

size: .
V: TRBV28
J: TRBJ2-2
D: .
CDR3: CACLMGDNTGELFF
DNA: TGTGCCTGCTTAATGGGTGATAACACCGGGGAGCTGTTTTTT

size: .
V: TRBV7-9
J: TRBJ2-5
D: TRBD2
CDR3: CASSLAGGAETQYF
DNA: TGTGCCAGCAGCTTGGCGGGGGGGGCAGAGACCCAGTACTTC

size: .
V: TRBV29-1
J: TRBJ2-3
D: TRBD2
CDR3: CSSFGTSGGALPDTQYF
DNA: TGCAGCTCGTTCGGGACTAGCGGGGGGGCCCTTCCAGATACGCAGTATTTT

size: .
V: TRBV19
J: TRBJ2-7
D: TRBD1
CDR3: CASGLQGAYEQYF
DNA: TGTGCCAGCGGGTTGCAGGGGGCTTACGAGCAGTACTTC

size: .
V: TRBV18
J: TRBJ2-5
D: .
CDR3: CASSRAGHQETQYF
DNA: TGTGCCAGCTCACGCGCAGGGCACCAAGAGACCCAGTACTTC

size: once
V: TRBV7-2
J: TRBJ1-2
D: TRBD1
CDR3: CASSPTQGASYGYTF
DNA: TGTGCCAGCAGCCCCACCCAGGGGGCGAGCTATGGCTACACCTTC

size: once
V: TRBV18
J: TRBJ2-2
D: .
CDR3: CASSPKAVTDTGELFF
DNA: TGTGCCAGCTCACCAAAGGCAGTTACCGACACCGGGGAGCTGTTTTTT

size: .
V: TRBV5-1
J: TRBJ1-5
D: .
CDR3: CASSLRGNQPQHF
DNA: TGCGCCAGCAGCTTGAGAGGCAATCAGCCCCAGCATTTT

size: .
V: TRBV5-4
J: TRBJ2-1
D: .
CDR3: CASSSDQVGTHNEQFF
DNA: TGTGCCAGCAGCTCGGACCAGGTGGGAACCCACAATGAGCAGTTCTTC

size: .
V: TRBV4-2
J: TRBJ2-4
D: .
CDR3: CASSFTPGDLAKNIQYF
DNA: TGTGCCAGCAGCTTTACCCCTGGGGATCTAGCCAAAAACATTCAGTACTTC

size: .
V: TRBV18
J: TRBJ1-4
D: .
CDR3: CASSPEDEKLFF
DNA: TGTGCCAGCTCACCTGAGGATGAAAAACTGTTTTTT

size: few
V: TRBV6-5
J: TRBJ1-6
D: TRBD1
CDR3: CASSYEGDSFSPLHF
DNA: TGTGCCAGCAGTTATGAAGGGGACAGCTTTTCACCCCTCCACTTT

size: once
V: TRBV5-1
J: TRBJ2-3
D: .
CDR3: CASSLWASGTDTQYF
DNA: TGCGCCAGCAGCTTGTGGGCTAGCGGCACAGATACGCAGTATTTT

size: .
V: TRBV19
J: TRBJ1-5
D: TRBD1
CDR3: CASTFRGTVAQHF
DNA: TGTGCCAGTACGTTCAGGGGGACCGTGGCCCAGCATTTT

size: .
V: TRBV7-9
J: TRBJ2-7
D: .
CDR3: CASTYTGGTFYEQYF
DNA: TGTGCCAGCACGTACACCGGGGGTACTTTCTACGAGCAGTACTTC